The 19 T cell receptor beta chains below come from one sample, sequenced in a study of blood T cell repertoires in COVID-19. Produced via immunoSEQ multiplex PCR; TCRdb's table is partial and in-frame only. Of approximately 300,000 clones in the sample, roughly nine tenths are singletons; the top ten hold approximately 2%. The sample taken for sequencing was peripheral blood. The receptors derive from a woman in her 30s with COVID-19, enrolled during active disease.

CDR3: CASSQNRRLNTEAFF. In DNA form, the CDR3 reads TGTGCCAGCAGCCAAAATCGGCGGTTGAACACTGAAGCTTTCTTT. J is TRBJ1-1 and V is TRBV3-1 (or the pseudogene TRBV3-2); D unresolved. Germline V CDR1 and CDR2: LGHDT, YNNKEL (reference sequence). The V end was cut by 2 bases, the J end by 0 bases, with 10 bases between. CDR3 length: 15 residues.

This clone turned up a few times. This chain connects TRBV28 to TRBJ1-2; 7 positions agree with TRBD1. V lost 9 bases, J lost 2 bases, and 6 bases stayed unmatched. The CDR3 is 13 amino acids. The V gene's germline CDR1 is MDHEN and CDR2 SYDVKM. The CDR3 spells CASTGTVNYGYTF. The DNA of the CDR3 is TGTGCCAGTACCGGGACAGTCAACTATGGCTACACCTTC.

This clone has more than one count but fewer than ten. The V and J genes are TRBV29-1 and TRBJ1-2; a possible D gene is TRBD1 (6 bases). Germline CDR1 reads SQVTM; CDR2 reads ANQGSEA. This CDR3 has 12 amino acids. With 5 bases removed from V and 4 bases from J, the gap between germline ends came to 11 bases. The CDR3 sequence: CSVPDRLYGYTF. CDR3 DNA: TGCAGCGTTCCAGACAGGCTCTATGGCTACACCTTC.

The chain uses TRBV29-1 and TRBJ2-3; D perhaps matches TRBD1 (5 bases). The V and J ends lost 7 bases and 2 bases respectively, with 13 bases between them. This CDR3 is built from 13 residues. Germline V gives CDR1 SQVTM, CDR2 ANQGSEA. The DNA of the CDR3 is TGCAGCGCAAAGGGGCGGTTCACAGATACGCAGTATTTT. This translates into CSAKGRFTDTQYF.

In its sample, this clone was seen a few times. The rearrangement joins TRBV18 to TRBJ2-7; TRBD1 matches at 9 bases. The CDR3 runs 14 residues. In germline, CDR1 is KGHSH, CDR2 LQKENI. Germline trimming cut 6 bases from V and 6 bases from J; bases unmatched to any gene: 9. The CDR3 here is CASSLGTGRIEQYF. CDR3 nucleotides: TGTGCCAGCTCTCTTGGGACAGGGAGAATCGAGCAGTACTTC. Complete variable domain (other parts from reference TRBV18 and TRBJ2-7): NAGVMQNPRHLVRRRGQEARLRCSPMKGHSHVYWYRQLPEEGLKFMVYLQKENIIDESGMPKERFSAEFPKEGPSILRIQQVVRGDSAAYFCASSLGTGRIEQYFGPGTRLTVT.

The CDR3 region is CASSALGGGTGTDTQYF. CDR3 in DNA: TGTGCCAGCAGCGCCCTAGGCGGGGGGACCGGAACAGATACGCAGTATTTT. This chain connects TRBV9 to TRBJ2-3; TRBD2 aligns across 8 bases. V gave up 3 bases and J gave up 3 bases; unmatched junction bases: 12. The CDR3 runs 17 residues. The germline CDR1 and CDR2 sequences are SGDLS and YYNGEE. The full variable domain, in which reference TRBV9 and TRBJ2-3 provide the parts outside the CDR3, is DSGVTQTPKHLITATGQRVTLRCSPRSGDLSVYWYQQSLDQGLQFLIQYYNGEERAKGNILERFSAQQFPDLHSELNLSSLELGDSALYFCASSALGGGTGTDTQYFGPGTRLTVL.

In this sample, this clone turned up once. V usage is TRBV7-6 and J usage is TRBJ2-1; perhaps TRBD1 as D (6 bases). There are 14 residues in the CDR3. Germline CDR1 is SGHVS and CDR2 is FNYEAQ. Deletions cut 6 bases from V and 7 bases from J, with 16 bases between. DNA for the CDR3: TGTGCCAGCAGTACCCCCACAGGGCCAAATGAGCAGTTCTTC. The encoded protein is CASSTPTGPNEQFF.

Concerning this clone: Within the sample, other DNA sequences also encode this same CDR3. The V and J genes are TRBV19 and TRBJ1-1, with D uncertain. The ends were cut back, 1 base at V and 1 base at J, with 4 bases in the middle. Germline V gene lookup returns CDR1 LNHDA and CDR2 SQIVND (reference sequence). The CDR3 length is 13 residues. This chain's CDR3 is CASSIGGNTEAFF. The CDR3 DNA reads TGTGCCAGTAGTATAGGAGGGAACACTGAAGCTTTCTTT.

The chain carries TRBV9 and TRBJ1-1; a weak D match, TRBD1 (5 bases). CDR1 is SGDLS, CDR2 YYNGEE, per germline. The CDR3 contains 13 residues. Trimming left V 0 bases short and J 8 bases short, with 11 bases between. CDR3 coding DNA: TGTGCCAGCAGCGTAGGGGTGGGGCAGGAAGCTTTCTTT. This codes for CASSVGVGQEAFF.

The genes are TRBV18 and TRBJ1-6; 10 bases match TRBD1. CDR3 length: 16 residues. The junction had 7 bases not matched to a gene; V was cut back by 3 bases and J by 8 bases. Germline CDR1 reads KGHSH; CDR2 reads LQKENI. CDR3 nucleotides: TGTGCCAGCTCACCCTTCGGGACAGGGGCGGATTCACCCCTCCACTTT. Its translation: CASSPFGTGADSPLHF.

This clone was detected a few times. The rearrangement links TRBV18 to TRBJ2-5; D is perhaps TRBD1 (5 bases). Germline V gene sequence: CDR1 KGHSH, CDR2 LQKENI. Trimming pared 5 bases from V and 1 base from J, leaving 8 bases between. This CDR3 is built from 13 residues. CDR3 sequence: CASSLGAQETQYF. As DNA, the CDR3 is TGTGCCAGCTCATTAGGGGCCCAAGAGACCCAGTACTTC. Based on the CDR3 plus reference TRBV18 and TRBJ2-5, the full variable domain is NAGVMQNPRHLVRRRGQEARLRCSPMKGHSHVYWYRQLPEEGLKFMVYLQKENIIDESGMPKERFSAEFPKEGPSILRIQQVVRGDSAAYFCASSLGAQETQYFGPGTRLLVL.

A word on this clone: Other nucleotide sequences in the sample specify the same CDR3. The chain employs TRBV24-1 and TRBJ1-2, with no clear D. Germline CDR1 reads KGHDR; CDR2 reads SFDVKD. The CDR3 spans 13 residues. The ends were cut back, 3 bases at V and 5 bases at J, with 9 bases in the middle. The CDR3 protein is CATSDLADYGYTF. The CDR3, as DNA: TGTGCCACCAGTGATCTGGCAGATTATGGCTACACCTTC.

The chain couples TRBV19 to TRBJ1-1; 7 nucleotides line up with TRBD1. V dropped 1 base and J dropped 7; count of bases not matched to a gene: 3. CDR3 length: 13 residues. CDR1 is LNHDA, CDR2 SQIVND, per germline (reference sequence). DNA of the CDR3: TGTGCCAGTAGTATAGCAGGGGGGATTGAAGCTTTCTTT. This codes for CASSIAGGIEAFF.

This clone has only one observation. The chain joins TRBV5-1 to TRBJ1-2; D might be TRBD1 (6 bases). The V end was cut by 0 bases, the J end by 0 bases, with 12 bases between. CDR1 and CDR2 from the germline V gene are SGHRS and YFSETQ. The CDR3 is made up of 16 amino acids. The CDR3: CASSLGGHMTNYGYTF. The CDR3 coding sequence is TGCGCCAGCAGCTTGGGGGGACACATGACTAACTATGGCTACACCTTC. Drawing the rest from reference TRBV5-1 and TRBJ1-2, the complete variable domain is KAGVTQTPRYLIKTRGQQVTLSCSPISGHRSVSWYQQTPGQGLQFLFEYFSETQRNKGNFPGRFSGRQFSNSRSEMNVSTLELGDSALYLCASSLGGHMTNYGYTFGSGTRLTVV.

The chain is built from TRBV6-1 and TRBJ1-3; 7 bases match TRBD1. CDR3 length: 16 amino acids. Trimming took 2 bases from V and 4 from J; bases not matched to a gene: 8. Germline assignment: CDR1 MNHNS and CDR2 SASEGT. The chain's CDR3 is CASSEINRGNGNTIYF. The CDR3 region has the DNA TGTGCCAGCAGTGAAATAAACAGGGGTAACGGAAACACCATATATTTT.

This clone was seen only a few times. The rearrangement joins TRBV6-5 to TRBJ1-5; D is possibly TRBD1 (5 bases). The CDR3 sequence is 13 residues long. Looked up from germline, CDR1 is MNHEY and CDR2 is SVGAGI. Between the trimmed V and J ends, which lost 10 bases and 7 bases, there was a span of 17 bases. The CDR3 region is CAIRRNTGQPQHF. CDR3 sequence (DNA): TGTGCCATTCGCCGGAACACAGGCCAGCCCCAGCATTTT.

The chain has TRBV11-3 and TRBJ2-7, with a weak D call TRBD2 (6 bases). V gave up 6 bases and J gave up 6 bases, with 12 bases separating them. Per the germline V gene, CDR1 is SGHNT and CDR2 is YENEEA. The CDR3 has 12 amino acids. DNA of the CDR3: TGTGCCAGCAGGCGGAGGGACTGCGAGCAGTACGTC. This encodes CASRRRDCEQYV.

J is TRBJ2-1 and V is TRBV18; possible D gene TRBD2, 5 bases. CDR1 and CDR2 (germline): KGHSH, LQKENI. This CDR3 spans 13 amino acids. V lost 3 bases to trimming and J lost 7 bases, with 10 bases between them. The CDR3: CASSPPRENEQFF. The CDR3 DNA follows: TGTGCCAGCTCACCCCCCCGGGAAAATGAGCAGTTCTTC.

As for this clone: In the same sample, other DNA sequences code for this CDR3. This chain links TRBV11-2 with TRBJ1-1; 8 positions match TRBD1. The CDR3 has 15 amino acids. The germline CDR1 and CDR2 sequences are SGHAT and FQNNGV. V shed 5 bases, J shed 0 bases, and the junction held 5 bases outside the gene matches. The CDR3 reads CASSPGQGLNTEAFF. For the CDR3, the DNA is TGTGCCAGCAGCCCCGGACAGGGATTGAACACTGAAGCTTTCTTT.